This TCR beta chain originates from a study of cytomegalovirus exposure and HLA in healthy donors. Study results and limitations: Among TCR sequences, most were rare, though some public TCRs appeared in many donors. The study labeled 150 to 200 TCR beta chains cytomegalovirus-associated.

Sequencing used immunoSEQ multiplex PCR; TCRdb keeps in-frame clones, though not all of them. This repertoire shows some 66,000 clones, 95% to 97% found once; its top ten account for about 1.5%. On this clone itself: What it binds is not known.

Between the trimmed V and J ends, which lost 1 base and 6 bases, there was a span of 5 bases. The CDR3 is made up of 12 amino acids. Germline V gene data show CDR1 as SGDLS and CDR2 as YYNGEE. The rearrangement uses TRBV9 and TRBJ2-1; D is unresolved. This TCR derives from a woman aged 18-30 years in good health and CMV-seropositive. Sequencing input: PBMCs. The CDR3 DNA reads TGTGCCAGCAGCGTACAGATCAATGAGCAGTTCTTC. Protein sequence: CASSVQINEQFF. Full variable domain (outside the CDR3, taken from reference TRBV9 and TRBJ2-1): DSGVTQTPKHLITATGQRVTLRCSPRSGDLSVYWYQQSLDQGLQFLIQYYNGEERAKGNILERFSAQQFPDLHSELNLSSLELGDSALYFCASSVQINEQFFGPGTRLTVL.